The source of this T cell receptor beta chain is a study of T cells after posttransplantation cyclophosphamide. This clone was seen more than once but under ten times. The antigen is unknown. Study-wide points: TRB clonality was highly associated with recipient CMV seropositivity and reactivation. Blood and skin or GI T cell repertoires showed limited TRB overlap. Donor CD8+ memory clones often dominated recipient blood repertoires at later times.

This related bone marrow graft donor gave peripheral blood on the day of marrow donation. Profiled with immunoSEQ multiplex PCR; TCRdb holds only in-frame clones, not every one. This table has tens of thousands of clones, roughly 67% appearing once. The sequenced sample consisted of memory CD4+ T cells sorted from PBMCs. This TCR was recovered from a woman aged 55-69 years in good health, CMV-negative, and a related stem cell transplant donor.

CDR3 sequence: CASSERSSYEQYF. Written as DNA, the CDR3 is TGTGCCAGCAGTGAGAGAAGCTCCTACGAGCAGTACTTC. The chain employs TRBV28 and TRBJ2-7; D remains unclear. CDR1 MDHEN and CDR2 SYDVKM come from the germline V gene. V was shortened by 5 bases and J by 0 bases, with 8 bases between the two germline ends. The CDR3 sequence is 13 residues long.